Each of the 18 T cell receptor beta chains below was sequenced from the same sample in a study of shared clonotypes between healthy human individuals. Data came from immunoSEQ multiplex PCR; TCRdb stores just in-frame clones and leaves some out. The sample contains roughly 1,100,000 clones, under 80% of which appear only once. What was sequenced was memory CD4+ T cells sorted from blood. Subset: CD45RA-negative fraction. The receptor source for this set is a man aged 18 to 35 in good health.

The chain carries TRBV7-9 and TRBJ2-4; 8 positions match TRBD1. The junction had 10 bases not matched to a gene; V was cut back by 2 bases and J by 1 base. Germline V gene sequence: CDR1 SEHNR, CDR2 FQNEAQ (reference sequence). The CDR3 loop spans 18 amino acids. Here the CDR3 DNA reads TGTGCCAGCAGCTTATCCCAGGGGGCTTTGGATGCCAAAAACATTCAGTACTTC. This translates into CASSLSQGALDAKNIQYF.

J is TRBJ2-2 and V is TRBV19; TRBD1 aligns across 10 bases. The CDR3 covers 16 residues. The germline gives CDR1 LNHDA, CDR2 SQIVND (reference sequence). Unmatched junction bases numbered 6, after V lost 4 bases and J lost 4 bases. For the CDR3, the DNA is TGTGCCAGTAGTAAGGAGGGACAGGGGCCCACCGGGGAGCTGTTTTTT. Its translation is CASSKEGQGPTGELFF.

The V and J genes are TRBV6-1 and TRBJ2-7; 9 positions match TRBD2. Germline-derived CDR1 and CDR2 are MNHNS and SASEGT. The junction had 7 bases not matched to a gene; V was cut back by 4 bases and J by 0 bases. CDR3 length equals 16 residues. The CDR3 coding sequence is TGTGCCAGCAGTGCCTTAAGCGGGGGGAGCTCCTACGAGCAGTACTTC. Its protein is CASSALSGGSSYEQYF.

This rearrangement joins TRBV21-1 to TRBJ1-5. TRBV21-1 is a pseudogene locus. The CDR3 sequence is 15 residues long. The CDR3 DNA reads TGTGCCAGCAGCATTCGCAAGGATAGCAATCAGCCCCAGCATTTT. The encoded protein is CASSIRKDSNQPQHF.

CDR3 sequence reads: CASSLWTGSYEQYF. The CDR3 DNA reads TGCGCCAGCAGCCTCTGGACAGGGTCCTACGAGCAGTACTTC. The chain carries TRBV5-1 and TRBJ2-7, with 8 bases fitting TRBD1. With V trimmed by 4 bases and J by 1 base, 4 bases remained unmatched. This CDR3 comprises 14 residues. Germline V gene data show CDR1 as SGHRS and CDR2 as YFSETQ.

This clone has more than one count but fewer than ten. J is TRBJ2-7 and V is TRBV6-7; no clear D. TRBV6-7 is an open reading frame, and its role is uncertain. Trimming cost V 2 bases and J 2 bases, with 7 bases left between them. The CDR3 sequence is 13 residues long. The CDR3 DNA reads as TGTGCCAGCAGTTACAGGGTAACCTACGAGCAGTACTTC. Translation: CASSYRVTYEQYF.

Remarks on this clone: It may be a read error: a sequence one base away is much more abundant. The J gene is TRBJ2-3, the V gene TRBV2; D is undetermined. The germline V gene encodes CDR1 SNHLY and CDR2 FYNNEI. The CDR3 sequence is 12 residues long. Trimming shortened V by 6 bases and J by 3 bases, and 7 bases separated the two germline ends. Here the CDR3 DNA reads TGTGCCAGCAGCTTTAATACAGATACGCAGTATTTT. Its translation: CASSFNTDTQYF.

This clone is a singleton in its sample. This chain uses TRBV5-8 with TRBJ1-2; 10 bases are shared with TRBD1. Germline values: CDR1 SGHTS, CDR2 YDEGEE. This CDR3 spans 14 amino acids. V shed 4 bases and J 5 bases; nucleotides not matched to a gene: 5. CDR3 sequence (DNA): TGTGCCAGCAGCCGGGACAGGGGAAGATATGGCTACACCTTC. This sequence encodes CASSRDRGRYGYTF.

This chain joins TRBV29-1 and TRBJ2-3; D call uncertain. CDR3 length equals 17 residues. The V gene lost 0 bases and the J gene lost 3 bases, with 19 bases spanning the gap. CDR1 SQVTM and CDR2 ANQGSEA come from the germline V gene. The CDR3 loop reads CSVEDRRSVSGTDTQYF. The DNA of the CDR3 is TGCAGCGTTGAAGATCGTCGTTCCGTCTCCGGGACAGATACGCAGTATTTT.

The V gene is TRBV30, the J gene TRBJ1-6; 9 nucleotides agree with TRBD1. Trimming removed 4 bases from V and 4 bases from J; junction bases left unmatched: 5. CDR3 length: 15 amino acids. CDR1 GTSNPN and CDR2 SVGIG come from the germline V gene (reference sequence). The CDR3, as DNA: TGTGCCTGGACGGGACAGGGCCTGTATAATTCACCCCTCCACTTT. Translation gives CAWTGQGLYNSPLHF.

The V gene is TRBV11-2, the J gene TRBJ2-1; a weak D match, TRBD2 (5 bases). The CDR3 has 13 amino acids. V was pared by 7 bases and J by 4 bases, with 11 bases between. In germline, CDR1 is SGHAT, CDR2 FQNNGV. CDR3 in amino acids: CASKASRYNEQFF. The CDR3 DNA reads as TGTGCCAGCAAGGCTAGCCGATACAATGAGCAGTTCTTC.

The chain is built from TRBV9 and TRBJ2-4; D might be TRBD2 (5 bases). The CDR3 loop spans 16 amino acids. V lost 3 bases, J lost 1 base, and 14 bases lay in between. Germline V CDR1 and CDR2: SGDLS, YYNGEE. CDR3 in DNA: TGTGCCAGCAGCGCAGCCAGCAGCGGTGCCAAAAACATTCAGTACTTC. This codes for CASSAASSGAKNIQYF.

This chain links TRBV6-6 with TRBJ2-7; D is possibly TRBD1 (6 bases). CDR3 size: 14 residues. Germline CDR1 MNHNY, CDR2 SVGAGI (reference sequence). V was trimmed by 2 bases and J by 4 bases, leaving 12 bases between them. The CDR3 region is CASSYVTGYYEQYF. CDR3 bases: TGTGCCAGCAGTTACGTGACAGGATATTACGAGCAGTACTTC.

CDR3 sequence (DNA): TGTGCCAGCAGCACTTACATACATTGGCATCATCAGCCCCAGCATTTT. Its translation: CASSTYIHWHHQPQHF. The rearrangement joins TRBV21-1 to TRBJ1-5; the D call of TRBD1 is as the table states it, not checked on the DNA. TRBV21-1 is a known pseudogene. The CDR3 contains 16 residues.

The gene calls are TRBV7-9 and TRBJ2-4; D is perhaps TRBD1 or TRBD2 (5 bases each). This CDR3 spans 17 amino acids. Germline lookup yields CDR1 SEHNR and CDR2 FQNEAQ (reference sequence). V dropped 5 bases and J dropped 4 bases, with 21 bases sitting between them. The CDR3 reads CASSPPRLGPRKNIQYF. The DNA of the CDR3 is TGTGCCAGCAGCCCGCCACGATTGGGACCCCGTAAAAACATTCAGTACTTC.

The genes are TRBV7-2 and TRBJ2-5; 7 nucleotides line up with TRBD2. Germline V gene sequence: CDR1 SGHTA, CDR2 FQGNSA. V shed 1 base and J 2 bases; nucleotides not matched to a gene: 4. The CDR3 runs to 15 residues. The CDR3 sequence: CASSLVAGPQETQYF. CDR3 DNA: TGTGCCAGCAGCTTAGTAGCGGGCCCACAAGAGACCCAGTACTTC. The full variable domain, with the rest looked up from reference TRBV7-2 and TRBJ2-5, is GAGVSQSPSNKVTEKGKDVELRCDPISGHTALYWYRQSLGQGLEFLIYFQGNSAPDKSGLPSDRFSAERTGGSVSTLTIQRTQQEDSAVYLCASSLVAGPQETQYFGPGTRLLVL.

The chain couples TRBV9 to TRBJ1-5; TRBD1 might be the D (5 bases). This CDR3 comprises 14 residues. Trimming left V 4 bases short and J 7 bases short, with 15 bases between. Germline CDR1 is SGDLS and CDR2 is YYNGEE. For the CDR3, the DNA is TGTGCCAGCAGCCCCAGTCAGGGCGGACAGCCCCAGCATTTT. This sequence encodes CASSPSQGGQPQHF.

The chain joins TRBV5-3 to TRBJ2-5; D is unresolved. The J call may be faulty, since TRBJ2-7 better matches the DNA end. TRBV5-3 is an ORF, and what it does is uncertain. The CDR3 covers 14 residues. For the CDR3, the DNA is TGTGCCAGAAGCTTGGCAGCGACCCACTACGAGCAGTACTTC. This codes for CARSLAATHYEQYF.